Listed here are 11 T cell receptor beta chains from one sample, sequenced in a study of shared T cell receptors in the human thymus (dated by TCRdb to the early 2020s). Libraries were constructed by the immunoSEQ multiplex PCR assay. The source is immuneACCESS, and TCRdb retained only in-frame sequences with V and J called. Part of the clones is not carried over; for the studies checked, unresolved V genes explain less than half of this, and the remainder is unexplained. The sample table contains approximately 490,000 clones; only one count was recorded for 78% of them. In total, the top ten clones hold approximately 0.013% of the sample. These data are also associated with another study on human thymus T cells.

The sequencing sample was made of thymocytes. These receptors were collected from a boy in the first two years of life with a congenital heart defect. Donor details come from another sample of the same person, matched by shared clones.

The genes are TRBV5-4 and TRBJ2-6, with 10 nucleotides matching TRBD1. CDR1 SGHNT and CDR2 YYREEE come from the germline V gene (reference sequence). This CDR3 spans 19 amino acids. Unmatched junction bases numbered 13, after V lost 4 bases and J lost 3 bases. The CDR3 here is CASSPPRDRGLSGANVLTF. In nucleotides, the CDR3 is TGTGCCAGCAGCCCCCCCCGGGACAGGGGTTTGAGTGGGGCCAACGTCCTGACTTTC.

In its sample, this clone was seen a few times. The chain links TRBV4-2 to TRBJ2-7; TRBD1 matches at 7 bases. The V gene end was trimmed by 3 bases and the J gene end by 4 bases; junction bases not matched to a gene: 9. This CDR3 contains 15 residues. CDR1 is LGHNA, CDR2 YNFKEQ, per germline. CDR3 sequence (DNA): TGTGCCAGCAGCCAGAGCCGGGACAGTTGGTACGAGCAGTACTTC. Translated: CASSQSRDSWYEQYF.

This rearrangement joins TRBV27 to TRBJ1-2; D is perhaps TRBD1 (6 bases). The CDR3 spans 19 residues. The germline gives CDR1 MNHEY, CDR2 SMNVEV (reference sequence). The V gene lost 3 bases and the J gene lost 4 bases, with 27 bases spanning the gap. Here the CDR3 reads CASSFRGNWNRSALYGYTF. In DNA form, the CDR3 reads TGTGCCAGCAGTTTTAGGGGGAATTGGAACCGGTCAGCCCTCTATGGCTACACCTTC.

The V and J genes are TRBV4-3 and TRBJ1-2; D perhaps matches TRBD1 (6 bases). CDR1 and CDR2 (germline): LGHNA, YSLEER. This CDR3 contains 13 residues. The V end was cut by 4 bases, the J end by 4 bases, with 10 bases between. The CDR3 protein is CASSPGGGYGYTF. As DNA, the CDR3 is TGCGCCAGCAGCCCGGGAGGGGGCTATGGCTACACCTTC.

This chain joins TRBV25-1 and TRBJ1-5, with a weak D call TRBD1 (5 bases). Looked up from germline, CDR1 is MGHDK and CDR2 is SYGVNS. The V and J ends lost 1 base and 5 bases respectively, with 12 bases between them. The CDR3 sequence is 15 residues long. The CDR3 bases are TGTGCCAGCAGTGAATTGCGGGGGACCCATCAGCCCCAGCATTTT. Its protein product is CASSELRGTHQPQHF.

Only a few counts were recorded for this clone. V usage is TRBV11-3 and J usage is TRBJ2-1, with 8 bases matching TRBD2. The germline CDR1 and CDR2 sequences are SGHNT and YENEEA. The CDR3 is 15 residues long. V dropped 5 bases and J dropped 4; count of bases not matched to a gene: 7. The CDR3 protein is CASSATSGDYNEQFF. The DNA of the CDR3 is TGTGCCAGCAGCGCAACTAGCGGAGATTACAATGAGCAGTTCTTC.

The chain combines TRBV7-9 with TRBJ2-7; 7 bases agree with TRBD1. Losses at the gene ends were 6 bases for V and 1 base for J; bases not matched to a gene: 12. Per the germline V gene, CDR1 is SEHNR and CDR2 is FQNEAQ (reference sequence). This CDR3 spans 16 amino acids. CDR3 protein: CASRIGGTIGSYEQYF. In DNA form, the CDR3 reads TGTGCCAGCAGGATAGGGGGCACCATCGGGTCCTACGAGCAGTACTTC. Full variable domain (outside the CDR3, taken from reference TRBV7-9 and TRBJ2-7): DTGVSQNPRHKITKRGQNVTFRCDPISEHNRLYWYRQTLGQGPEFLTYFQNEAQLEKSRLLSDRFSAERPKGSFSTLEIQRTEQGDSAMYLCASRIGGTIGSYEQYFGPGTRLTVT.

The chain joins TRBV10-3 to TRBJ1-2; 7 bases map to TRBD1. From germline, CDR1 is ENHRY and CDR2 SYGVKD. Trimming cost V 10 bases and J 1 base; bases outside gene matches: 15. This CDR3 spans 16 amino acids. CDR3 nucleotide sequence: TGTGCCACCCGGGAAGTAAAGGGGGCCCGTAACTATGGCTACACCTTC. It yields the protein CATREVKGARNYGYTF.

The rearrangement uses TRBV27 and TRBJ2-7, with D maybe TRBD2 (8 bases). Germline CDR1 MNHEY, CDR2 SMNVEV (reference sequence). V gave up 3 bases and J gave up 2 bases, with 20 bases separating them. The CDR3 totals 17 residues. The CDR3 sequence: CASSFDRAGGGPYEQYF. The DNA for the CDR3 is TGTGCCAGCAGTTTCGACAGGGCGGGCGGGGGGCCCTACGAGCAGTACTTC.

The chain recombines TRBV15 with TRBJ1-1; 7 bases agree with TRBD1. V lost 3 bases, J lost 7 bases, and 17 bases stayed unmatched. Germline V gene data show CDR1 as LNHNV and CDR2 as YYDKDF (reference sequence). The CDR3 runs 17 residues. The CDR3 DNA sequence: TGTGCCACCAGCAGTAGCGACAGGGAAGGGGGGCACTGTGAAGCTTTCTTT. Protein product: CATSSSDREGGHCEAFF.

The gene calls are TRBV6-1 and TRBJ1-3, with unresolved D. The CDR3 spans 15 residues. Germline CDR1 MNHNS, CDR2 SASEGT. The germline V and J ends were trimmed by 4 bases and 0 bases, with 10 bases remaining between them. The chain's CDR3 is CASSGEAYSGNTIYF. The DNA for the CDR3 is TGTGCCAGCAGTGGGGAGGCCTACTCTGGAAACACCATATATTTT.